This TCR beta chain was retrieved from a study of T-cell reconstitution after alpha-beta-depleted transplantation in children. Researchers prepared the TCRbeta library using unique molecular identifiers, the study reports. TCRdb independently ran MiXCR on the PCR reads; one entry per CDR3 protein. The sample lists over 300,000 distinct CDR3 sequences, around a tenth occurring once. Between the trimmed V and J ends, which lost 0 bases and 6 bases, there was a span of 8 bases. Germline V CDR1 and CDR2: DFQATT, SNEGSKA (reference sequence). This CDR3 has 12 residues. The chain recombines TRBV20-1 with TRBJ2-5; D unresolved. This TCR derives from a human donor who donated a stem cell graft to a child with acute lymphoblastic leukemia. Sequencing was performed on PBMCs from the stem cell graft donor, taken from the stem cell graft. In DNA, the CDR3 is TGCAGTGCTAGAGAGTCGGGCCAGACCCAGTACTTC. It translates to CSARESGQTQYF.